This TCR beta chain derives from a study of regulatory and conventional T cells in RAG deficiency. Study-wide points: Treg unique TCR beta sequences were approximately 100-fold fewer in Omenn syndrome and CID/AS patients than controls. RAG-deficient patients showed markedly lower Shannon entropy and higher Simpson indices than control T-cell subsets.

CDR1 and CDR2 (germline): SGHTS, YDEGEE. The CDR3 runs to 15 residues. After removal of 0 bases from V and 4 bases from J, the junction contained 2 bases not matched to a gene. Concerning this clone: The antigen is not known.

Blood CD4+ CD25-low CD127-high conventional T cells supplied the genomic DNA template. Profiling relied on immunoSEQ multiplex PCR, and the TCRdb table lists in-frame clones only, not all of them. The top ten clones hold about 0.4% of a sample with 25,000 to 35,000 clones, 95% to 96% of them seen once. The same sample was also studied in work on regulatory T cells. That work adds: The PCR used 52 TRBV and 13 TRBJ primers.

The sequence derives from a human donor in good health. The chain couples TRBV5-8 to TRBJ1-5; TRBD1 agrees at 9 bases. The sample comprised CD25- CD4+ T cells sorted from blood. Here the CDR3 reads CASSLGQGVNQPQHF. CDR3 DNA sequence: TGTGCCAGCAGCTTGGGACAGGGGGTAAATCAGCCCCAGCATTTT.